A few counts support the clone carrying this T cell receptor (beta chain). No antigen is known for it. The sample belongs to a study of CD8 T cells in ankylosing spondylitis. Study results and caveats: Matched synovial fluid from ankylosing spondylitis patients was reported to be enriched for disease-linked clones. Characteristic of ankylosing spondylitis blood, it appeared, was a TCR beta motif comprising roughly eight highly homologous variants.

TCRdb reprocessed the 5' RACE reads via MiXCR and lists one record per CDR3 protein. The sample lists around 450,000 distinct CDR3 sequences, about 24% occurring once. V shed 3 bases and J 7 bases; nucleotides not matched to a gene: 8. The CDR3 loop spans 15 amino acids. CDR1 SGHNT and CDR2 YENEEA come from the germline V gene. The TCR sequence derives from a male donor with ankylosing spondylitis. The sample taken for sequencing was blood, either unsorted or a sorted T cell fraction (not recorded which). J is TRBJ2-1 and V is TRBV11-3; 8 positions match TRBD2. CDR3: CASSFTSGVVNEQFF. As DNA, the CDR3 is TGTGCCAGCAGCTTCACTAGCGGCGTGGTAAATGAGCAGTTCTTC.